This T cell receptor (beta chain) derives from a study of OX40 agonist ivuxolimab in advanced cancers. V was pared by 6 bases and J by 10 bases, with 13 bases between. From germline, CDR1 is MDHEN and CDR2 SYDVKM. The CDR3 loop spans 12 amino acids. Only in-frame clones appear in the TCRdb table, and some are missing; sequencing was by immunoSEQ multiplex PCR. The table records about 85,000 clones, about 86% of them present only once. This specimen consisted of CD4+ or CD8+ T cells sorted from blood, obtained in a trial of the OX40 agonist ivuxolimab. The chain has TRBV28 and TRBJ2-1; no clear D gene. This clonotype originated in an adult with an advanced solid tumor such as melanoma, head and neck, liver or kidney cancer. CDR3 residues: CASSPAEREQFF. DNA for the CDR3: TGTGCCAGCAGCCCGGCGGAAAGGGAGCAGTTCTTC.